This T cell receptor (beta chain) was retrieved from a study of CD8 T cells in ankylosing spondylitis. Findings of the study overall: What seemed typical of ankylosing spondylitis blood was a TCR beta motif built from about 8 highly homologous variants. Disease-associated clones were reportedly significantly overrepresented in matched ankylosing spondylitis synovial fluid. Clones linked with disease were CD8+ and fairly uncommon in the peripheral blood.

Comment on this clonotype: Its specificity is unknown.

In TCRdb, the 5' RACE reads were re-called with MiXCR into one record per CDR3 protein. The sample shows roughly 90,000 distinct CDR3 sequences, roughly 10% of them seen only once. This CDR3 has 15 residues. Germline V CDR1 and CDR2: KGHSY, FQNENV. V lost 0 bases and J lost 6; bases outside the gene matches: 4. This sequence originates from a male donor with ankylosing spondylitis. Material for sequencing was blood, either unsorted or a sorted T cell fraction (not recorded which). The genes are TRBV16 and TRBJ1-5; TRBD1 matches 8 bases. The CDR3 DNA reads as TGTGCCAGCAGCCAATCGCAGGGGGCTGGTCAGCCCCAGCATTTT. The encoded protein is CASSQSQGAGQPQHF.